Following are 16 T cell receptor beta chains from one sample sequenced in a study of blood T cells in healthy people across ages. A second PCR of roughly 7 to 11 cycles used a sample-barcoded 5' primer and a J-beta primer mix. TCRdb ran MiXCR on the 5' RACE reads and lists one entry per CDR3 protein. The repertoire has 1.8 million or so distinct CDR3 sequences, roughly two fifths of them found once; the top ten carry roughly 24%. Input material: blood. These receptors were taken from a human donor in good health.

This clonotype turned up a few times. The rearrangement links TRBV20-1 to TRBJ2-7; no clear D. The ends were cut back, 0 bases at V and 3 bases at J, with 15 bases in the middle. The CDR3 length is 15 residues. The V gene's germline CDR1 is DFQATT and CDR2 SNEGSKA (reference sequence). CDR3 protein: CSARDVAHPGYEQYF. The CDR3, as DNA: TGCAGTGCTAGAGATGTCGCGCATCCGGGCTACGAGCAGTACTTC.

This chain joins TRBV7-9 and TRBJ1-2; no clear D. CDR3 size: 14 residues. V lost 0 bases to trimming and J lost 3 bases, with 8 bases between them. Germline-derived CDR1 and CDR2 are SEHNR and FQNEAQ (reference sequence). The CDR3 region is CASSLASGHYGYTF. The DNA for the CDR3 is TGTGCCAGCAGCTTAGCGTCCGGGCACTATGGCTACACCTTC.

The chain has TRBV30 and TRBJ2-7; the D is unclear. The end of the DNA aligns better with TRBJ2-5, so the J call may be wrong. CDR1 GTSNPN and CDR2 SVGIG come from the germline V gene (reference sequence). CDR3 length: 11 amino acids. The CDR3: CAWGFYETQYF. The CDR3 DNA reads as TGTGCCTGGGGGTTTTACGAGACCCAGTACTTC.

This chain uses TRBV4-2 with TRBJ1-2, with 8 bases that match TRBD1. Germline CDR1 is LGHNA and CDR2 is YNFKEQ. V was clipped by 0 bases and J by 2 bases; unmatched bases: 2. The CDR3 length is 15 residues. The CDR3 is CASSQENRGNYGYTF. DNA for the CDR3: TGTGCCAGCAGCCAAGAGAACAGGGGGAACTATGGCTACACCTTC.

This chain links TRBV25-1 with TRBJ2-1; TRBD1 or TRBD2 may be the D gene (6 bases each). Gene TRBJ2-7 matches the end of the DNA better, so the J call may be wrong. The length of the CDR3 is 18 residues. Germline lookup yields CDR1 MGHDK and CDR2 SYGVNS. Here the CDR3 DNA reads TGTGCCAGCAGACCCTACTTTTACGTGTCGGGGGCGAACAATGAGCAGTACTTC. Amino acids: CASRPYFYVSGANNEQYF.

This chain uses TRBV7-2 with TRBJ2-5; 8 bases align to TRBD1. J gave up 6 bases and V 3 bases, and 12 bases lay outside the gene matches. CDR3 length: 16 residues. CDR1 and CDR2 from the germline V gene are SGHTA and FQGNSA. CDR3: CASSFSSGGPQQTQYF. CDR3 coding DNA: TGTGCCAGCAGCTTTTCCTCAGGGGGCCCTCAACAGACCCAGTACTTC.

This clonotype was counted between two and nine times. The rearrangement uses TRBV20-1 and TRBJ2-5; D is uncertain. Trimming shortened V by 6 bases and J by 6 bases, and 14 bases separated the two germline ends. Germline values: CDR1 DFQATT, CDR2 SNEGSKA (reference sequence). The CDR3 has 12 amino acids. CDR3 sequence reads: CSAPPKWKTQYF. CDR3 in DNA: TGCAGTGCCCCTCCAAAATGGAAGACCCAGTACTTC.

The chain uses TRBV4-3 and TRBJ1-2; D is ambiguous. CDR1 and CDR2 from the germline V gene are LGHNA and YSLEER. CDR3 length equals 18 residues. Between the trimmed V and J ends, which lost 1 base and 4 bases, there was a span of 22 bases. CDR3 bases: TGCGCCAGCAGCCAAGTGACTGAGTCAGAGTACGATGGCTATGGCTACACCTTC. This encodes CASSQVTESEYDGYGYTF.

This chain connects TRBV7-2 to TRBJ2-3; D may be TRBD2 (7 bases). The germline V gene has CDR1 SGHTA and CDR2 FQGNSA. Trimming removed 3 bases from V and 4 bases from J, with 20 bases in between. The CDR3 consists of 17 residues. The chain's CDR3 is CASSLIVRGGDADTQYF. CDR3 bases: TGTGCCAGCAGCTTGATCGTTAGGGGGGGAGATGCAGATACGCAGTATTTT.

The chain joins TRBV20-1 to TRBJ2-7; a possible D gene is TRBD2 (5 bases). Per the germline V gene, CDR1 is DFQATT and CDR2 is SNEGSKA (reference sequence). The CDR3 extends over 14 amino acids. The V gene lost 6 bases and the J gene lost 5 bases, with 20 bases spanning the gap. For the CDR3, the DNA is TGCAGTGCCGCATTTGATCGCCGGGGAGACGAGCAGTACTTC. The encoded protein is CSAAFDRRGDEQYF.

This sequence joins TRBV6-2 or TRBV6-3 and TRBJ2-1; D is unresolved. This CDR3 has 14 residues. Germline V gene sequence: CDR1 MNHEY, CDR2 SVGEGT. V lost 4 bases, J lost 5 bases, and 12 bases lay in between. This CDR3 reads CASSFGSTDNEQFF. CDR3 bases: TGTGCCAGCAGTTTCGGGTCGACGGACAATGAGCAGTTCTTC.

This chain links TRBV2 with TRBJ2-7; the D gene is possibly TRBD2 (6 bases). Germline V gene data show CDR1 as SNHLY and CDR2 as FYNNEI. The CDR3 covers 14 residues. V was clipped by 4 bases and J by 3 bases, with 13 bases between them. For the CDR3, the DNA is TGTGCCAGCAGTGTGGAGGGTGGGGGCTACGAGCAGTACTTC. Translated, it gives CASSVEGGGYEQYF.

The chain has TRBV12-3 or TRBV12-4 and TRBJ2-5; 7 bases fit TRBD1. The CDR3 sequence is 15 residues long. The trim removed 6 bases at V and 3 bases at J, leaving 10 bases unmatched. CDR3 sequence reads: CASSRPGTDKETQYF. CDR3 bases: TGTGCCAGCAGCCGACCCGGGACAGATAAAGAGACCCAGTACTTC.

As regards this clonotype: One junction end does not reproduce the germline sequence, and a read error may be involved. CDR3 amino acids: CACSASGGSSYERYF. The CDR3 region has the DNA TGTGCCTGCAGCGCTAGCGGGGGATCTTCCTACGAGCGGTACTTC. The rearrangement joins TRBV9 to TRBJ2-7, with 10 bases lining up with TRBD2. Germline assignment: CDR1 SGDLS and CDR2 YYNGEE. The CDR3 runs to 15 residues.

This clonotype was picked up one time. DNA of the CDR3: TGTGCCAGCAGCTTGAGACCAGGGGCCTACGAGCAGTACTTC. As protein: CASSLRPGAYEQYF. This chain joins TRBV5-5 and TRBJ2-7; D is perhaps TRBD1 (6 bases). V shed 1 base and J shed 2 bases, with 10 bases lying between them. Per germline, CDR1 SGHKS and CDR2 YYEKEE (reference sequence). There are 14 residues in the CDR3.

J is TRBJ1-6 and V is TRBV7-2, with D tentatively TRBD1 (5 bases). Germline V gives CDR1 SGHTA, CDR2 FQGNSA. V lost 1 base to trimming and J lost 8 bases, with 12 bases between them. The length of the CDR3 is 15 residues. DNA for the CDR3: TGTGCCAGCAGCTTAGACGGGGGGAATGATTCACCCCTCCACTTT. Amino acid sequence: CASSLDGGNDSPLHF.